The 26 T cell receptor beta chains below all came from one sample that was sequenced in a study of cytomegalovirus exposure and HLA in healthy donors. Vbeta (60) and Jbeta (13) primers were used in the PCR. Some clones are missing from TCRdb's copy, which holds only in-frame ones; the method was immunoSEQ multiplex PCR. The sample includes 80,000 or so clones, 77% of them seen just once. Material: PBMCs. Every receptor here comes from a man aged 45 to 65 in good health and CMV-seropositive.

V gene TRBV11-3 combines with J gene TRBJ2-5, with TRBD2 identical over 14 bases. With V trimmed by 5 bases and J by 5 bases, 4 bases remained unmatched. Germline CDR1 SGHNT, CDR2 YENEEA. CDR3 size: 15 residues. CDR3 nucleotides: TGTGCCAGCAGCCTGGGACTAGCGGGAGTCGAGACCCAGTACTTC. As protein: CASSLGLAGVETQYF.

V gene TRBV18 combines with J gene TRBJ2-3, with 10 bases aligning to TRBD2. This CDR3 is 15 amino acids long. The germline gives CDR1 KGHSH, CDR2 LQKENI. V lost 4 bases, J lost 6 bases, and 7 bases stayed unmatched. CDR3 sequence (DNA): TGTGCCAGCTCACTTTCTAGCGGGGGAGAGGATACGCAGTATTTT. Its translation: CASSLSSGGEDTQYF.

CDR3 loop: CASRPGTGGVNTEAFF. The CDR3 DNA sequence: TGCGCCAGCAGACCTGGGACAGGGGGTGTGAACACTGAAGCTTTCTTT. The chain joins TRBV5-1 to TRBJ1-1, with 11 bases that match TRBD1. The germline V gene encodes CDR1 SGHRS and CDR2 YFSETQ. V lost 5 bases to trimming and J lost 0 bases; unmatched junction nucleotides: 6. The CDR3 is made up of 16 amino acids.

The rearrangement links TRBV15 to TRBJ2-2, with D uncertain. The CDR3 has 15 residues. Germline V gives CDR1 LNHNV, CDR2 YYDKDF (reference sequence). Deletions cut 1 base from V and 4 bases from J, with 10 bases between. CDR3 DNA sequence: TGTGCCACCAGCAGAGGAGGTTCTGGCACCGGGGAGCTGTTTTTT. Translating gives CATSRGGSGTGELFF.

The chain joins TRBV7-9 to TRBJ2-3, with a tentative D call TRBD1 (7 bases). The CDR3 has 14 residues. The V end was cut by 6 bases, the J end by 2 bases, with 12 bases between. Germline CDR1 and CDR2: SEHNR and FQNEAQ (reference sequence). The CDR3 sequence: CASSTGEVTDTQYF. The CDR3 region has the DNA TGTGCCAGCAGTACAGGGGAGGTCACAGATACGCAGTATTTT.

CDR3 sequence (DNA): TGTGCCAGCAGCTTAACCTGGACTAGCCCATCGGACATTCAGTACTTC. This gives the protein CASSLTWTSPSDIQYF. V gene TRBV7-2 combines with J gene TRBJ2-4, with TRBD2 matching 8 bases. Unmatched junction bases numbered 11, after V lost 2 bases and J lost 8 bases. This CDR3 contains 16 residues. Germline V lookup: CDR1 SGHTA, CDR2 FQGNSA.

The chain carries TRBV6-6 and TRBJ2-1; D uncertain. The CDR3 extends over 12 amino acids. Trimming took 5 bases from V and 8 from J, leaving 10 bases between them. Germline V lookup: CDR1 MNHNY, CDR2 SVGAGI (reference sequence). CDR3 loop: CASSPQIDEQFF. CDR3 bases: TGTGCCAGCAGTCCTCAGATCGATGAGCAGTTCTTC.

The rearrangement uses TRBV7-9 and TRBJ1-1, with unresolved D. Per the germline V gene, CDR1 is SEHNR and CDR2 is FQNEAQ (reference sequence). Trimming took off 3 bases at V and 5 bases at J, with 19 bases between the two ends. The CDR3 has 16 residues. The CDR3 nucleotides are TGTGCCAGCAGCTTTGTCTTCTCGGGAGGAGGGACTGAAGCTTTCTTT. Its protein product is CASSFVFSGGGTEAFF.

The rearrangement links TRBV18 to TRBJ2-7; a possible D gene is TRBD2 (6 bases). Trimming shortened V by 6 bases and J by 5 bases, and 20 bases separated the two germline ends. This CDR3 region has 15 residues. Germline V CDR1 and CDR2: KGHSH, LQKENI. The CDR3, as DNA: TGTGCCAGCTCCCCGCCGGGCGGGATGGCCCACGAGCAGTACTTC. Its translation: CASSPPGGMAHEQYF.

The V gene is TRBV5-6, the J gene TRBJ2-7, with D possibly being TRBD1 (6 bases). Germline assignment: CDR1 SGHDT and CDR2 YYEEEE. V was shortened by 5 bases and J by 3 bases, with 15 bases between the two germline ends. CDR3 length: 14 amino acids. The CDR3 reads CASSRTAQYYEQYF. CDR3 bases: TGTGCCAGCAGTCGGACAGCCCAATACTACGAGCAGTACTTC.

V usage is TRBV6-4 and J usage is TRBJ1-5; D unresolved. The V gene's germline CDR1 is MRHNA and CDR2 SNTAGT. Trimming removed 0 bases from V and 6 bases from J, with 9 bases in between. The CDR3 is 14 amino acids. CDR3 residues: CASSDSPGSQPQHF. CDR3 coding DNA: TGTGCCAGCAGTGACTCTCCCGGGAGTCAGCCCCAGCATTTT.

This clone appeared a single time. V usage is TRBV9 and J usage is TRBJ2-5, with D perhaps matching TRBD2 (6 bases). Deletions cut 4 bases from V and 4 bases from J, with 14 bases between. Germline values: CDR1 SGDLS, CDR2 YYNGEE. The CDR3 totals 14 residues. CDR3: CASSQTSRGETQYF. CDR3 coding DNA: TGTGCCAGCAGCCAGACTAGTAGAGGAGAGACCCAGTACTTC.

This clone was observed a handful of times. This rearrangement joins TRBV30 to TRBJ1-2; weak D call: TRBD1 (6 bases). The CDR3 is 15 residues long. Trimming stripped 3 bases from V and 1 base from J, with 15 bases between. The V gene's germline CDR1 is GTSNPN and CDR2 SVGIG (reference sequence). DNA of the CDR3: TGTGCCTGGAGAATAGGGGGAAGCTTTAACTATGGCTACACCTTC. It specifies CAWRIGGSFNYGYTF. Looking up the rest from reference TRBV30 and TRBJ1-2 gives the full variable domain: SQTIHQWPATLVQPVGSPLSLECTVEGTSNPNLYWYRQAAGRGLQLLFYSVGIGQISSEVPQNLSASRPQDRQFILSSKKLLLSDSGFYLCAWRIGGSFNYGYTFGSGTRLTVV.

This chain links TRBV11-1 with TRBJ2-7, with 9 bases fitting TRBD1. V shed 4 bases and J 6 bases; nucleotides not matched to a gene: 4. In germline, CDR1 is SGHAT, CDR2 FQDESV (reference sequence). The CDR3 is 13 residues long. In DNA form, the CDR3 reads TGTGCCAGCAGCTCGAGGACAGGGGTCGAGCAGTACTTC. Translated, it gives CASSSRTGVEQYF.

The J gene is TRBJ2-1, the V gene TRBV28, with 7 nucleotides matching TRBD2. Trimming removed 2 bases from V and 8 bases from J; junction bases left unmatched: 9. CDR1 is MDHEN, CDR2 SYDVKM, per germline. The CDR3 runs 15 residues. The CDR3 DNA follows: TGTGCCAGCAGTTTAGCGGGAGAGGGGTTCGATGAGCAGTTCTTC. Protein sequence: CASSLAGEGFDEQFF.

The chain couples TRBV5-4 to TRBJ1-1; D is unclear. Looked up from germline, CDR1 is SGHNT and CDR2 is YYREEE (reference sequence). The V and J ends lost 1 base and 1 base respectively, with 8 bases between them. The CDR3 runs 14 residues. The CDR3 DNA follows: TGTGCCAGCAGCTTGTTTGGGCCGAACACTGAAGCTTTCTTT. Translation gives CASSLFGPNTEAFF.

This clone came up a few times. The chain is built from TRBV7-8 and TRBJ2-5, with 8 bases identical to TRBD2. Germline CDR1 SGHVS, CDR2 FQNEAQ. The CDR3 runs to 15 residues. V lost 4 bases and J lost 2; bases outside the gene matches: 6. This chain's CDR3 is CASSSRGVMQETQYF. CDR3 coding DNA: TGTGCCAGCAGCTCGCGGGGGGTGATGCAAGAGACCCAGTACTTC.

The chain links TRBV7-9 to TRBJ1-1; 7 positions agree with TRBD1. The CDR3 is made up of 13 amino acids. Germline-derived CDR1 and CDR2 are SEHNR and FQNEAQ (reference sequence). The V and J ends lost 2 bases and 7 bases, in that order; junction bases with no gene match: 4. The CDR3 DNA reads TGTGCCAGCAGCTTAAAGGGACAGTTTGAAGCTTTCTTT. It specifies CASSLKGQFEAFF.

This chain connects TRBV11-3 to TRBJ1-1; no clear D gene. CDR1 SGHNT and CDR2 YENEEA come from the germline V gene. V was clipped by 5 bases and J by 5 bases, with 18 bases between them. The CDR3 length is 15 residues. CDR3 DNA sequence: TGTGCCAGCAGCCCAGAGGCGGGTTCTGGGACTGAAGCTTTCTTT. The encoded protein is CASSPEAGSGTEAFF.

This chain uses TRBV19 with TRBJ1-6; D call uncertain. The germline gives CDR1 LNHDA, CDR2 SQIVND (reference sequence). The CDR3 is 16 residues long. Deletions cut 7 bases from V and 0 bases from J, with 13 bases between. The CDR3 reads CASNQVPSSYNSPLHF. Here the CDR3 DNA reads TGTGCCAGTAATCAGGTGCCGAGCTCCTATAATTCACCCCTCCACTTT. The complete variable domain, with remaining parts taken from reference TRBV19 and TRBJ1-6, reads DGGITQSPKYLFRKEGQNVTLSCEQNLNHDAMYWYRQDPGQGLRLIYYSQIVNDFQKGDIAEGYSVSREKKESFPLTVTSAQKNPTAFYLCASNQVPSSYNSPLHFGNGTRLTVT.

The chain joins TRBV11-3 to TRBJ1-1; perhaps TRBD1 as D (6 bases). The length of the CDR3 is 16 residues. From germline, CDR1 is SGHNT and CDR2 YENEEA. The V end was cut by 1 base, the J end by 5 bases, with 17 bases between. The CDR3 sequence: CASSLVGRQAATEAFF. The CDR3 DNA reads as TGTGCCAGCAGCTTAGTAGGGCGACAGGCGGCGACTGAAGCTTTCTTT.

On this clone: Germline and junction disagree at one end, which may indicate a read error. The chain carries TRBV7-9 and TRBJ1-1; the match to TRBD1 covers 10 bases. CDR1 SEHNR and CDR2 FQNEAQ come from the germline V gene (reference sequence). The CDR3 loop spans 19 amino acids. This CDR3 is CSSSLVLTGGAGSVVEAFF. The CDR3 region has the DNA TGTTCCAGCAGCTTGGTTCTGACAGGGGGCGCGGGCAGTGTTGTTGAAGCTTTCTTT.

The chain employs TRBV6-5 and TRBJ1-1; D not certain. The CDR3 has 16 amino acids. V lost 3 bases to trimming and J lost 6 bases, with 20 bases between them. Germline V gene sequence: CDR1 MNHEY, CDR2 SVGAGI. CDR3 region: CASSYARPHGGPEAFF. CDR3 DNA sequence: TGTGCCAGCAGTTATGCCCGGCCCCACGGAGGGCCTGAAGCTTTCTTT.

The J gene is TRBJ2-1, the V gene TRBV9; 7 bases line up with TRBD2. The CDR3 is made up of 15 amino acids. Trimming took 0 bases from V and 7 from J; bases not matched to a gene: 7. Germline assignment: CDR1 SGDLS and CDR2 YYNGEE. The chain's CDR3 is CASSVEGGHRNEQFF. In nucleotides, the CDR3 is TGTGCCAGCAGCGTAGAGGGAGGGCACAGGAATGAGCAGTTCTTC.

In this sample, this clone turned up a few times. In DNA, the CDR3 is TGTGCCAGTAGTATGACTAGCCGGGGTGAGCAGTTCTTC. The encoded protein is CASSMTSRGEQFF. V is TRBV19 and J is TRBJ2-1; 7 bases align to TRBD2. The germline gives CDR1 LNHDA, CDR2 SQIVND (reference sequence). The CDR3 spans 13 residues. The V gene end was trimmed by 3 bases and the J gene end by 9 bases; junction bases not matched to a gene: 5. The variable domain in full, completed from reference TRBV19 and TRBJ2-1, reads DGGITQSPKYLFRKEGQNVTLSCEQNLNHDAMYWYRQDPGQGLRLIYYSQIVNDFQKGDIAEGYSVSREKKESFPLTVTSAQKNPTAFYLCASSMTSRGEQFFGPGTRLTVL.

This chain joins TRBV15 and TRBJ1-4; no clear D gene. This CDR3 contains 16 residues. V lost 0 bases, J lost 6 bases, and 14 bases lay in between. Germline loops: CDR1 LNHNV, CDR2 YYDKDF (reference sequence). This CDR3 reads CATSRDSGVRDEKLFF. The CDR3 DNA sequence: TGTGCCACCAGCAGAGATAGCGGCGTAAGGGATGAAAAACTGTTTTTT.